The T cell receptor (beta chain) under discussion was sequenced for a study of cytomegalovirus exposure and HLA in healthy donors. Sequencing was performed with immunoSEQ multiplex PCR; in TCRdb, only in-frame clones are kept and a portion is missing. The sample lists 150,000 to 200,000 clones; approximately 86% were seen once. The table lists this clone with a count of one. The TCR sequence derives from a man younger than 45 in good health and CMV-seropositive. Sequencing used PBMCs.

CDR3 loop: CASSLVPYTDTQYF. DNA for the CDR3: TGTGCCAGCAGCTTGGTACCCTACACAGATACGCAGTATTTT. This chain connects TRBV7-3 to TRBJ2-3; no definite D call. Trimming pared 3 bases from V and 2 bases from J, leaving 9 bases between. The V gene's germline CDR1 is SGHTA and CDR2 FQGTGA. The CDR3 runs to 14 residues.